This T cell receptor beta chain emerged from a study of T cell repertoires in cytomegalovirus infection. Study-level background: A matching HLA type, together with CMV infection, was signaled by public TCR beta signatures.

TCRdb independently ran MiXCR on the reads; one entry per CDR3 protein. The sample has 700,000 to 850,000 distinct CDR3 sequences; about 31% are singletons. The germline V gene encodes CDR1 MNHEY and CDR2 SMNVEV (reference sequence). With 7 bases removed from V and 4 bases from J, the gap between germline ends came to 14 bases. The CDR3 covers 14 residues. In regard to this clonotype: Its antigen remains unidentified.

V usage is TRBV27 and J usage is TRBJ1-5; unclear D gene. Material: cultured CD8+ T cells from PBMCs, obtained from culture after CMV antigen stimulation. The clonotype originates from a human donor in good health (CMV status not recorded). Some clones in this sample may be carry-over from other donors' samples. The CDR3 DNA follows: TGTGCCAGCAAATACCTCGATAATAATCAGCCCCAGCATTTT. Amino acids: CASKYLDNNQPQHF.